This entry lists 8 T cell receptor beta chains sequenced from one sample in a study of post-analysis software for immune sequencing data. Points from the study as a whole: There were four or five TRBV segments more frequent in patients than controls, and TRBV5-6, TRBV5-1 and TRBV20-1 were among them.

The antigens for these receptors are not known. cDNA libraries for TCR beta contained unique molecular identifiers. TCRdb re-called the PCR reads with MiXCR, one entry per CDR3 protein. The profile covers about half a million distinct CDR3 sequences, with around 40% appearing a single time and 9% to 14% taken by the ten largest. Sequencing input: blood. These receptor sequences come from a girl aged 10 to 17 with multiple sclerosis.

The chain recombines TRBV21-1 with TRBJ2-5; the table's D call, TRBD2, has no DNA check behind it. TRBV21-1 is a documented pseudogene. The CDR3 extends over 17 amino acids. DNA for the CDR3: TGTGCCAGCAGCAGAGCCGGGACTAGCGGGATCCAAGAGACCCAGTACTTC. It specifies CASSRAGTSGIQETQYF.

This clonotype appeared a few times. CDR3: CASSRQGGRNSYEQYF. The CDR3 DNA is TGTGCCAGCAGCCGCCAGGGCGGGAGGAACTCCTACGAGCAGTACTTC. This chain uses TRBV11-2 with TRBJ2-7; 8 positions match TRBD2. Trimming at V came to 5 bases and at J to 0 bases, leaving 9 bases not matched to a gene. The CDR3 totals 16 residues. CDR1 is SGHAT, CDR2 FQNNGV, per germline.

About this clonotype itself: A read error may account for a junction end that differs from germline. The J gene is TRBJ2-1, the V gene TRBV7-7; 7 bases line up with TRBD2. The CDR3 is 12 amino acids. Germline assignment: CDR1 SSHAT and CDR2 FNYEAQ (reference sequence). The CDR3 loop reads CASSAGVGEQFF. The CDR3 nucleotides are TGTGCTAGCAGCGCGGGAGTGGGTGAGCAGTTCTTC.

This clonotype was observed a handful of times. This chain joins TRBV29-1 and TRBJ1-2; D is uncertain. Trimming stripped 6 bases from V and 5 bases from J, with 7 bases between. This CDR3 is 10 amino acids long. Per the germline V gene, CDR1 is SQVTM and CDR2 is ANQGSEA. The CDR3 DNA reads TGCAGCGTCGACGAATATGGCTACACCTTC. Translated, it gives CSVDEYGYTF.

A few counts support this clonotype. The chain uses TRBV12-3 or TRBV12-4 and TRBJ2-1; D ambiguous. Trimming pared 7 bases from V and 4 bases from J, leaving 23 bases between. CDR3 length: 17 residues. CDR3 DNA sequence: TGTGCCAGCACCACGACGTATGAAGGCCTTCCATACAATGAGCAGTTCTTC. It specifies CASTTTYEGLPYNEQFF.

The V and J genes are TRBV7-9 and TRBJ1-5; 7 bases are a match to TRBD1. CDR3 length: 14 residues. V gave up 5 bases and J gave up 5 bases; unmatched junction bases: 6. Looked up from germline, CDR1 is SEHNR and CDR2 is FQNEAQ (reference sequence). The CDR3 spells CASSPGQSYQPQHF. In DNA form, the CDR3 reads TGTGCCAGCAGCCCGGGACAGTCCTATCAGCCCCAGCATTTT.

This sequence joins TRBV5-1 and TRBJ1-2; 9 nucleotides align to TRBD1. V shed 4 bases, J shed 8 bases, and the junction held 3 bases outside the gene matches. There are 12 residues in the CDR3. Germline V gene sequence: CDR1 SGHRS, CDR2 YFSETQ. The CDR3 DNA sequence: TGCGCCAGCAGCATAACAGGGGGCGGCTACACCTTC. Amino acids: CASSITGGGYTF.

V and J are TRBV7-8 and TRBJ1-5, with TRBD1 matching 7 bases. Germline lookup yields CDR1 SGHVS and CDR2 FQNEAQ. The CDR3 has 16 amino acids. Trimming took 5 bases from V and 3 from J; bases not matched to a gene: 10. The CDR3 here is CASSTRQGRNNQPQHF. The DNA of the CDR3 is TGTGCCAGCAGCACCCGACAGGGAAGGAACAATCAGCCCCAGCATTTT.